This T cell receptor beta chain was recorded in a study of CD8+ T cells in alopecia areata. RNA extraction and reverse transcription yielded cDNA as sequencing template. TCRdb's copy holds only in-frame clones and misses some; the assay was immunoSEQ multiplex PCR. This sample has under 250,000 clones, with 66% found just once. As to treatment: oral pan-JAK inhibitor, 5-10 mg twice daily. This clone turned up a few times. Trimming at V came to 0 bases and at J to 6 bases, leaving 5 bases not matched to a gene. The CDR3 sequence is 15 residues long. Germline loops: CDR1 SGHRS, CDR2 YFSETQ. This TCR came from a human donor with alopecia areata. The sequencing used CD4+ T cells sorted from blood, collected around week 44, from a patient treated with tofacitinib. This chain links TRBV5-1 with TRBJ1-1; 10 bases line up with TRBD1. The CDR3 bases are TGCGCCAGCAGCTTGGAGGGACAGGGGTTGGCTGAAGCTTTCTTT. It specifies CASSLEGQGLAEAFF.